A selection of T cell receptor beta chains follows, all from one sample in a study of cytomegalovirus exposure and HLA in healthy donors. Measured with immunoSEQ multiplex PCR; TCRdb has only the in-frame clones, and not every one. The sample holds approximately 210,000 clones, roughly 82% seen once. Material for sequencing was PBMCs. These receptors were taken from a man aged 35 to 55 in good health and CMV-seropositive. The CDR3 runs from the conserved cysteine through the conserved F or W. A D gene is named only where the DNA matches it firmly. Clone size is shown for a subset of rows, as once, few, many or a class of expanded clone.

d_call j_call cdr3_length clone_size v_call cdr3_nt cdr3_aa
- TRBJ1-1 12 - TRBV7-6 TGTGCCAGCAGCTTACGGGGGGAGGAAGCTTTCTTT CASSLRGEEAFF
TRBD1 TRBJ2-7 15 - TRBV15 TGTGCCACCAGCGGCACAGGGGGCGCATCTGGCGAGCAGTACTTC CATSGTGGASGEQYF
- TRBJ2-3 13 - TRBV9 TGTGCCAGCAGCCGCGATGAGGCAGATACGCAGTATTTT CASSRDEADTQYF
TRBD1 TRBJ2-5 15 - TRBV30 TGTGCCTACAAACAACAGGGGTTGGGTTTACAGACCCAGTACTTC CAYKQQGLGLQTQYF
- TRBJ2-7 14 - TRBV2 TGTGCCAGCAAGAACCGACAGATAACCTACGAGCAGTACTTC CASKNRQITYEQYF
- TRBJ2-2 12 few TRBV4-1 TGCGCCAGCAGCCGCCTAAAGGGGGAGCTGTTTTTT CASSRLKGELFF
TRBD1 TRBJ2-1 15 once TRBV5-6 TGTGCCAGCAGCGGCGGACAGGCGTCCTACAATGAGCAGTTCTTC CASSGGQASYNEQFF
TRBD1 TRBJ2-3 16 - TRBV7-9 TGTGCCAGCAGCTTAGGTGTAGGGGGCGGCACAGATACGCAGTATTTT CASSLGVGGGTDTQYF
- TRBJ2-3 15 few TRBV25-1 TGTGCCAGCAGTTTACAGGGTGGGGGCACAGATACGCAGTATTTT CASSLQGGGTDTQYF
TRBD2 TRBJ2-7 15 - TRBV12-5 TGTGCTAGTGCTCCTGGCCCTAGCGGGGCCTACGAGCAGTACTTC CASAPGPSGAYEQYF
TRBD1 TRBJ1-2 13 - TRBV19 TGTGCCAGTAGTATTCTAGGACAGGGTGCTGATACCTTC CASSILGQGADTF
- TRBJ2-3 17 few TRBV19 TGTGCCAGTAGTATAGCAGGGATAGGGGCGAACACAGATACGCAGTATTTT CASSIAGIGANTDTQYF
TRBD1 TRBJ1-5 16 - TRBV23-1 TGCGCCAGCAGACCTCGGAGGGGGCATGGCAATCAGCCCCAGCATTTT CASRPRRGHGNQPQHF
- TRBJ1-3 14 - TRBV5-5 TGTGCCAGCAGTTTGGACAGCTGGATAAACACCATATATTTT CASSLDSWINTIYF
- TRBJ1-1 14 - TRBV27 TGTGCCAGCAGTTATGAGGCCTCGGTCACTGAAGCTTTCTTT CASSYEASVTEAFF
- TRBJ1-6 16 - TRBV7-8 TGTGCCAGCAGCTCTCTTGAACAGGGATGGTTATCACCCCTCCACTTT CASSSLEQGWLSPLHF
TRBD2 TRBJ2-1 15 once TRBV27 TGTGCCAGCAGTTTGGGGACTAGCGGGTGGAATGAGCAGTTCTTC CASSLGTSGWNEQFF
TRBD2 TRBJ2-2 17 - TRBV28 TGTGCCAGCAGTAGAAAGGGACTAGCGATAATCACCGGGGAGCTGTTTTTT CASSRKGLAIITGELFF
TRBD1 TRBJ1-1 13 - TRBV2 TGTGCCAGCTATGACAGGGGGAACACTGAAGCTTTCTTT CASYDRGNTEAFF
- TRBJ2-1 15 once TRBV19 TGTGCCAGTAGTACATCTAGCGCCCTCTACAATGAGCAGTTCTTC CASSTSSALYNEQFF
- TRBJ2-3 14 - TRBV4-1 TGCGCCAGCAGCCCCTCCCTCACGGCAGATACGCAGTATTTT CASSPSLTADTQYF
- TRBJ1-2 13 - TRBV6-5 TGTGCCAGCAGTTACGCAGGGAATGGTGGCTACACCTTC CASSYAGNGGYTF
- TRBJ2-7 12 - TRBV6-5 TGTGCCACCGGCCGTGGGCTCTACGAGCAGTACTTC CATGRGLYEQYF
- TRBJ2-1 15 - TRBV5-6 TGTGCCAGCAGCCTAGGATCTAGCGCCTACAATGAGCAGTTCTTC CASSLGSSAYNEQFF
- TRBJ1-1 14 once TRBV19 TGTGCCAGTAGTATGACGGGGATGAACACTGAAGCTTTCTTT CASSMTGMNTEAFF
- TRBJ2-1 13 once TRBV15 TGTGCCACCAGCTGGCCGGGGGAGGATGAGCAGTTCTTC CATSWPGEDEQFF
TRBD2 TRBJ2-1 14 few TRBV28 TGTGCCAGCACCCTAGCGGGAAACTACAATGAGCAGTTCTTC CASTLAGNYNEQFF
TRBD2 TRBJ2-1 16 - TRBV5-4 TGTGCCAGCAGCCCCGGGGGGTTGGGGTCCTACAATGAGCAGTTCTTC CASSPGGLGSYNEQFF
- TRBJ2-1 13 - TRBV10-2 TGCGCCACCAAAGACTCCATCCTTAATGAGCAGTTCTTC CATKDSILNEQFF
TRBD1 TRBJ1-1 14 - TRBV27 TGTGCCAGCAGACCAGGGGGAAGGAATACTGAAGCTTTCTTT CASRPGGRNTEAFF
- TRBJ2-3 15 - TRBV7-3 TGTGCCAGCAGCCCCGGGACTTCTAGCACAGATACGCAGTATTTT CASSPGTSSTDTQYF
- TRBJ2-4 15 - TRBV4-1 TGCGCCAGCAGCTCCCGGGCCGCAAAAGGGGACATTCAGTACTTC CASSSRAAKGDIQYF
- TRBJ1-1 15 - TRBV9 TGTGCCAGCAGCGTAGGTGGGGGGGCGAACACTGAAGCTTTCTTT CASSVGGGANTEAFF
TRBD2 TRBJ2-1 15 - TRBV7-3 TGTGCCAGCAGCTCTAGCGGGACCGACCTCGATGAGCAGTTCTTC CASSSSGTDLDEQFF
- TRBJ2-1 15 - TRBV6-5 TGTGCCAGCAGTTACTCGAGTTCCGTCTACAATGAGCAGTTCTTC CASSYSSSVYNEQFF
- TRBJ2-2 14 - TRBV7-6 TGTGCCAGCAGCTTACAGGCGAACACCGGGGAGCTGTTTTTT CASSLQANTGELFF
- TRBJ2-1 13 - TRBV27 TGTGCCAGCAGTTGGCGATCGGGGAATGAGCAGTTCTTC CASSWRSGNEQFF
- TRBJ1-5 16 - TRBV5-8 TGTGCCAGCAGCTTGATATATGGGACTGGCAATCAGCCCCAGCATTTT CASSLIYGTGNQPQHF
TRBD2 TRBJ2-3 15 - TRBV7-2 TGTGCCAGCAGCTTCTCTAGCGGTCACACAGATACGCAGTATTTT CASSFSSGHTDTQYF
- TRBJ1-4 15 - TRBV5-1 TGCGCCAGCAGCTTAGAAGGGGTAACTAATGAAAAACTGTTTTTT CASSLEGVTNEKLFF
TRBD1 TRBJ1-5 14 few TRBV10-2 TGCGCCAGCAGGTTCGGACAGGGGGTGCAGCCCCAGCATTTT CASRFGQGVQPQHF